One sample yielded the 31 T cell receptor beta chains listed below, sequenced in a study of blood T cell repertoires in COVID-19 (dated by TCRdb to 2018 to 2021). The method was the immunoSEQ multiplex PCR assay. The clones in this table, taken by TCRdb from immuneACCESS, are in-frame only. Not every clone is retained; where verified, under half of the shortfall comes from an unresolved V gene, and the cause of the rest is unknown. The sample records about 75,000 clones, roughly 82% of which are singletons. The biggest ten clones account for about 22% of the sample. Material for sequencing was peripheral blood. These receptors were taken from a woman aged 50 to 60 with acute or convalescent COVID-19.

This rearrangement joins TRBV23-1 to TRBJ2-7; D may be TRBD1 (5 bases). TRBV23-1 is flagged as an ORF with uncertain function. The CDR3 spans 12 residues. The ends were cut back, 6 bases at V and 2 bases at J, with 8 bases in the middle. The CDR3, as DNA: TGCGCCAGCAGGGACAAGGCCTACGAGCAGTACTTC. Translation gives CASRDKAYEQYF.

This clone was picked up a small number of times. The V call is TRBV30, the J call TRBJ1-2, with D tentatively TRBD1 (5 bases). V was clipped by 1 base and J by 7 bases, with 13 bases between them. Germline-derived CDR1 and CDR2 are GTSNPN and SVGIG (reference sequence). CDR3 length: 13 amino acids. In nucleotides, the CDR3 is TGTGCCTGGAGTGCGACCCACGGGGGTGGCTACACCTTC. Its protein product is CAWSATHGGGYTF.

V usage is TRBV21-1 and J usage is TRBJ1-5. TRBV21-1 is a pseudogene segment. The CDR3 contains 10 residues. CDR3 in DNA: TGTGCCAGCAGCAATAGGCCCCAGCATTTT. As protein: CASSNRPQHF.

DNA for the CDR3: TGTGCCAGCAGTCACCAGGGAACTGGAAACACCATATATTTT. It yields the protein CASSHQGTGNTIYF. This chain links TRBV13 with TRBJ1-3; perhaps TRBD1 as D (5 bases). Germline-derived CDR1 and CDR2 are PRHDT and FYEKMQ (reference sequence). The length of the CDR3 is 14 residues. Trimming took 6 bases from V and 2 from J, leaving 11 bases between them.

This rearrangement joins TRBV10-3 to TRBJ2-1, with 10 bases fitting TRBD2. The CDR3 totals 15 residues. The V gene end was trimmed by 10 bases and the J gene end by 3 bases; junction bases not matched to a gene: 9. Germline V gives CDR1 ENHRY, CDR2 SYGVKD. The CDR3 here is CATLNSGGFYNEQFF. The CDR3 DNA reads TGTGCCACCCTAAATAGCGGGGGGTTCTACAATGAGCAGTTCTTC.

V and J are TRBV6-1 and TRBJ2-7; perhaps TRBD1 as D (5 bases). The germline gives CDR1 MNHNS, CDR2 SASEGT. Trimming left V 2 bases short and J 6 bases short, with 23 bases between. The CDR3 consists of 17 residues. CDR3 bases: TGTGCCAGCAGTGAACCACGACAGTCCCGTTTCCCCTCCGAGCAGTACTTC. As protein: CASSEPRQSRFPSEQYF.

V and J are TRBV7-9 and TRBJ1-4, with D maybe TRBD1 (6 bases). This CDR3 spans 14 amino acids. Germline CDR1 SEHNR, CDR2 FQNEAQ (reference sequence). The V gene lost 5 bases and the J gene lost 4 bases, with 11 bases spanning the gap. The CDR3 loop is CASSLGQYNEKLFF. For the CDR3, the DNA is TGTGCCAGCAGCCTTGGACAGTATAATGAAAAACTGTTTTTT.

The chain couples TRBV30 to TRBJ2-1, with 9 bases aligning to TRBD2. The germline CDR1 and CDR2 sequences are GTSNPN and SVGIG (reference sequence). The V segment lost 5 bases and the J segment 3 bases; nucleotides outside the gene matches: 14. This CDR3 contains 17 residues. The chain's CDR3 is CAWQTSFSGGIYNEQFF. Here the CDR3 DNA reads TGTGCCTGGCAGACTTCTTTTAGCGGGGGAATCTACAATGAGCAGTTCTTC.

This sequence joins TRBV6-2 or TRBV6-3 and TRBJ1-4; 9 bases are shared with TRBD1. Germline V gene lookup returns CDR1 MNHEY and CDR2 SVGEGT. This CDR3 has 15 amino acids. Trimming took 5 bases from V and 6 from J; bases not matched to a gene: 7. This chain's CDR3 is CASSPYRGRYEKLFF. CDR3 in DNA: TGTGCCAGCAGTCCCTACAGGGGGCGTTATGAAAAACTGTTTTTT.

This chain uses TRBV5-8 with TRBJ2-7; no clear D. Between the trimmed V and J ends, which lost 4 bases and 5 bases, there was a span of 13 bases. The germline V gene has CDR1 SGHTS and CDR2 YDEGEE. The CDR3 is 13 residues long. The CDR3 loop is CASSEYVSHEQYF. The CDR3 DNA reads TGTGCCAGCAGCGAGTATGTTTCCCACGAGCAGTACTTC.

V is TRBV5-1 and J is TRBJ2-7; TRBD2 agrees at 9 bases. V lost 7 bases and J lost 0; bases outside the gene matches: 8. The length of the CDR3 is 15 residues. CDR1 and CDR2 (germline): SGHRS, YFSETQ. The CDR3: CASHTNSGGSYEQYF. CDR3 nucleotide sequence: TGCGCCAGCCATACCAATAGCGGGGGCTCCTACGAGCAGTACTTC.

This rearrangement joins TRBV6-5 to TRBJ1-3, with a weak D call TRBD1 (6 bases). From germline, CDR1 is MNHEY and CDR2 SVGAGI. CDR3 length equals 13 residues. Trimming took off 3 bases at V and 16 bases at J, with 19 bases between the two ends. In DNA form, the CDR3 reads TGTGCCAGCAGTTATTCTTTGGACAGCCCCAGGTATTTT. Translation gives CASSYSLDSPRYF.

In its sample, this clone was seen once. The chain has TRBV2 and TRBJ2-3; tentative D call: TRBD2 (5 bases). The CDR3 sequence is 14 residues long. The germline V and J ends were trimmed by 6 bases and 2 bases, with 12 bases remaining between them. Germline assignment: CDR1 SNHLY and CDR2 FYNNEI. The CDR3 DNA is TGTGCCAGCAGGGAAAAGGAGGACACAGATACGCAGTATTTT. It is translated as CASREKEDTDTQYF.

The chain carries TRBV20-1 and TRBJ2-7; 9 bases agree with TRBD1. CDR1 and CDR2 from the germline V gene are DFQATT and SNEGSKA (reference sequence). J was trimmed by 5 bases and V by 7 bases; bases with no gene match: 15. The CDR3 contains 15 residues. The CDR3 nucleotides are TGCAGTGTTAGTACCCCTGACAGGGGGGCCCACGAGCAGTACTTC. Protein product: CSVSTPDRGAHEQYF.

This clone came up a few times. V usage is TRBV29-1 and J usage is TRBJ2-2; D unclear. This CDR3 is built from 11 residues. Germline V gives CDR1 SQVTM, CDR2 ANQGSEA. Trimming shortened V by 4 bases and J by 4 bases, and 4 bases separated the two germline ends. The CDR3 coding sequence is TGCAGCGTTGCTCTCACCGGGGAGCTGTTTTTT. Protein sequence: CSVALTGELFF.

The V call is TRBV7-2, the J call TRBJ1-4, with 12 nucleotides matching TRBD1. The CDR3 has 16 residues. The junction had 7 bases not matched to a gene; V was cut back by 5 bases and J by 6 bases. Germline V gene lookup returns CDR1 SGHTA and CDR2 FQGNSA. This chain's CDR3 is CASSRDRGHGDEKLFF. The CDR3 coding sequence is TGTGCCAGCAGCCGGGACAGGGGGCATGGTGATGAAAAACTGTTTTTT. The full variable domain, its missing parts supplied by reference TRBV7-2 and TRBJ1-4, is GAGVSQSPSNKVTEKGKDVELRCDPISGHTALYWYRQSLGQGLEFLIYFQGNSAPDKSGLPSDRFSAERTGGSVSTLTIQRTQQEDSAVYLCASSRDRGHGDEKLFFGSGTQLSVL.

The V gene is TRBV6-5, the J gene TRBJ2-7; TRBD1 matches at 9 bases. Germline V lookup: CDR1 MNHEY, CDR2 SVGAGI. Trimming cost V 7 bases and J 5 bases; bases outside gene matches: 9. This CDR3 contains 14 residues. This CDR3 reads CASTGTGGRNEQYF. CDR3 coding DNA: TGTGCCAGCACAGGAACAGGGGGCAGAAACGAGCAGTACTTC.

The gene calls are TRBV6-4 and TRBJ2-3; 11 bases map to TRBD2. CDR3 length equals 18 residues. The V and J ends lost 7 bases and 0 bases, in that order; junction bases with no gene match: 12. CDR1 MRHNA and CDR2 SNTAGT come from the germline V gene. CDR3 protein: CASKKTGTSGSSTDTQYF. In DNA, the CDR3 is TGTGCCAGCAAGAAAACCGGGACTAGCGGCTCTAGCACAGATACGCAGTATTTT.

J is TRBJ1-2 and V is TRBV28, with TRBD1 matching 12 bases. J gave up 8 bases and V 6 bases, and 10 bases lay outside the gene matches. Germline V lookup: CDR1 MDHEN, CDR2 SYDVKM. The CDR3 runs to 15 residues. The CDR3 DNA follows: TGTGCCAGCAGGACAGGGACAGGGGGCAGTTTCGGCTACACCTTC. This gives the protein CASRTGTGGSFGYTF.

This clone appeared a single time. The chain links TRBV2 to TRBJ2-7, with D possibly being TRBD2 (5 bases). CDR1 is SNHLY and CDR2 is FYNNEI in the germline V gene. Trimming pared 5 bases from V and 2 bases from J, leaving 10 bases between. This CDR3 is built from 13 residues. The CDR3 coding sequence is TGTGCCAGCAGTATGGACGGGGCCTACGAGCAGTACTTC. Residues: CASSMDGAYEQYF. The full variable domain, its missing parts supplied by reference TRBV2 and TRBJ2-7, is EPEVTQTPSHQVTQMGQEVILRCVPISNHLYFYWYRQILGQKVEFLVSFYNNEISEKSEIFDDQFSVERPDGSNFTLKIRSTKLEDSAMYFCASSMDGAYEQYFGPGTRLTVT.

This clone was observed a handful of times. The chain combines TRBV20-1 with TRBJ1-1; 8 nucleotides match TRBD1. Germline V gene sequence: CDR1 DFQATT, CDR2 SNEGSKA (reference sequence). After removal of 4 bases from V and 3 bases from J, the junction contained 4 bases not matched to a gene. The CDR3 loop spans 13 amino acids. The CDR3 is CSAIDRGDTEAFF. The CDR3, as DNA: TGCAGTGCTATTGACAGGGGCGACACTGAAGCTTTCTTT.

The rearrangement links TRBV5-6 to TRBJ2-5, with 10 bases matching TRBD1. Trimming at V came to 0 bases and at J to 4 bases, leaving 3 bases not matched to a gene. Germline values: CDR1 SGHDT, CDR2 YYEEEE. This CDR3 contains 15 residues. CDR3 loop: CASSLAGTGVETQYF. In DNA form, the CDR3 reads TGTGCCAGCAGCTTGGCCGGGACAGGGGTAGAGACCCAGTACTTC.

The rearrangement uses TRBV5-1 and TRBJ2-1; TRBD1 aligns across 7 bases. J was trimmed by 2 bases and V by 5 bases; bases with no gene match: 7. In germline, CDR1 is SGHRS, CDR2 YFSETQ. The CDR3 has 15 residues. CDR3: CASRSDRETYNEQFF. DNA for the CDR3: TGCGCCAGCAGGAGCGACAGGGAAACCTACAATGAGCAGTTCTTC.

This chain uses TRBV28 with TRBJ2-7, with no clear D. The CDR3 sequence is 14 residues long. The V and J ends lost 4 bases and 2 bases respectively, with 12 bases between them. Germline assignment: CDR1 MDHEN and CDR2 SYDVKM. The CDR3 DNA reads as TGTGCCAGCAGTTCCCCCCCGAGAACCTACGAGCAGTACTTC. Encoded protein: CASSSPPRTYEQYF.

This chain connects TRBV28 to TRBJ1-6, with D maybe TRBD1 (5 bases). V gave up 6 bases and J gave up 3 bases, with 9 bases separating them. The CDR3 sequence is 14 residues long. The germline V gene encodes CDR1 MDHEN and CDR2 SYDVKM. The CDR3 spells CASRQEIYNSPLHF. The CDR3 DNA sequence: TGTGCCAGCAGACAGGAAATCTATAATTCACCCCTCCACTTT.

This clone was seen a handful of times. This chain links TRBV19 with TRBJ1-5; TRBD1 might be the D (5 bases). CDR3 length equals 14 residues. The germline gives CDR1 LNHDA, CDR2 SQIVND (reference sequence). V lost 5 bases, J lost 3 bases, and 11 bases lay in between. CDR3 sequence (DNA): TGTGCCAGTAGTGCAACAGGAACCAATCAGCCCCAGCATTTT. It yields the protein CASSATGTNQPQHF.

The CDR3 here is CASSQVLVSSYNEQFF. The CDR3 bases are TGCGCCAGCAGCCAGGTTCTAGTAAGCTCCTACAATGAGCAGTTCTTC. The chain recombines TRBV4-1 with TRBJ2-1; D gene unclear. CDR1 MGHRA and CDR2 YSYEKL come from the germline V gene. Trimming cost V 3 bases and J 0 bases, with 12 bases left between them. CDR3 size: 16 residues.

J is TRBJ2-1 and V is TRBV5-4; TRBD2 matches 8 bases. V lost 1 base and J lost 6; bases outside the gene matches: 9. The CDR3 spans 16 residues. The V gene's germline CDR1 is SGHNT and CDR2 YYREEE (reference sequence). The CDR3 loop is CASSLSRGRTANEQFF. The CDR3 DNA reads TGTGCCAGCAGCTTGTCCCGCGGGAGGACCGCCAATGAGCAGTTCTTC.

This sequence joins TRBV5-1 and TRBJ2-2; 7 bases agree with TRBD1. The CDR3 loop spans 14 amino acids. V lost 4 bases to trimming and J lost 5 bases; unmatched junction nucleotides: 5. Germline loops: CDR1 SGHRS, CDR2 YFSETQ. For the CDR3, the DNA is TGCGCCAGCAGCCCACGACAGGGTACCGGGGAGCTGTTTTTT. Protein sequence: CASSPRQGTGELFF.

The gene calls are TRBV7-9 and TRBJ1-6, with 9 bases matching TRBD1. Germline assignment: CDR1 SEHNR and CDR2 FQNEAQ (reference sequence). The CDR3 is 14 residues long. V lost 5 bases to trimming and J lost 10 bases; unmatched junction nucleotides: 6. In nucleotides, the CDR3 is TGTGCCAGCAGCCTGGGACAGGGTCCATCACCCCTCCACTTT. Encoded protein: CASSLGQGPSPLHF.

The V gene is TRBV7-2, the J gene TRBJ1-1, with TRBD1 as a possible D gene (5 bases). Germline CDR1 SGHTA, CDR2 FQGNSA. Trimming removed 5 bases at V and 7 bases at J, with 14 bases between. The CDR3 has 13 residues. The CDR3: CASSPGHPVEAFF. CDR3 coding DNA: TGTGCCAGCAGCCCCGGACACCCGGTTGAAGCTTTCTTT. The whole variable domain, remainder taken from reference TRBV7-2 and TRBJ1-1, is GAGVSQSPSNKVTEKGKDVELRCDPISGHTALYWYRQSLGQGLEFLIYFQGNSAPDKSGLPSDRFSAERTGGSVSTLTIQRTQQEDSAVYLCASSPGHPVEAFFGQGTRLTVV.